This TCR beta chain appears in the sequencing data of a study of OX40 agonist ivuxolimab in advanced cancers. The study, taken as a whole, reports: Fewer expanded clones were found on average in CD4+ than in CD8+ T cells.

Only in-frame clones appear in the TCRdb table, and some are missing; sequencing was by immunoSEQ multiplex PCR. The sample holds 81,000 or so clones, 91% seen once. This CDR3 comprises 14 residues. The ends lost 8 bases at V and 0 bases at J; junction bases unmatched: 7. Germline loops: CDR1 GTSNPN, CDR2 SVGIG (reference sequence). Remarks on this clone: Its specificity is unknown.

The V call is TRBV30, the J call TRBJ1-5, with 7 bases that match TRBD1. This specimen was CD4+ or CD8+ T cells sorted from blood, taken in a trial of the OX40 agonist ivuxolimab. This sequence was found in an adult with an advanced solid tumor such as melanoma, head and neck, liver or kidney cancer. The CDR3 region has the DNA TGTGCCCTCGGGACAGAGAATAGCAATCAGCCCCAGCATTTT. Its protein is CALGTENSNQPQHF.